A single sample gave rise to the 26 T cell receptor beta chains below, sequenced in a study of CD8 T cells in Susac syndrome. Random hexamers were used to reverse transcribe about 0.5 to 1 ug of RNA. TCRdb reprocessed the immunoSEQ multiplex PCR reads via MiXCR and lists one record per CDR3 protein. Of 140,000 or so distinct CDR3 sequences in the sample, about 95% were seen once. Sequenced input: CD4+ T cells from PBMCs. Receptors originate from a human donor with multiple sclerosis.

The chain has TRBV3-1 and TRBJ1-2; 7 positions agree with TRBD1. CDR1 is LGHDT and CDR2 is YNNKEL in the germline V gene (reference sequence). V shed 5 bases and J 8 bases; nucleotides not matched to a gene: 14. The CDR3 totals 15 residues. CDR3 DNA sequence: TGTGCCAGCAGCTTTAGGGGGCTGGAGGCGGGCGGCTACACCTTC. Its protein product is CASSFRGLEAGGYTF.

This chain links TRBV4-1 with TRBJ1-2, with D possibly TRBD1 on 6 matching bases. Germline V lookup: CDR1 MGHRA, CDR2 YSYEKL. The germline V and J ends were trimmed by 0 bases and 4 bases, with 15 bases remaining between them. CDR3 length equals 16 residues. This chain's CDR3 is CASSQDLDRFTYGYTF. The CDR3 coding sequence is TGCGCCAGCAGCCAAGATTTAGACAGGTTCACCTATGGCTACACCTTC.

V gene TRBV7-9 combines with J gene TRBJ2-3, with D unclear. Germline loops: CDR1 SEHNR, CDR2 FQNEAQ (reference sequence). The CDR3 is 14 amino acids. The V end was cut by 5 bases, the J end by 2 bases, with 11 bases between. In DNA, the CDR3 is TGTGCCAGCAGCCTGGACGGACCCACAGATACGCAGTATTTT. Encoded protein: CASSLDGPTDTQYF. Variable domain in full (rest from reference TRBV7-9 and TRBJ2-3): DTGVSQNPRHKITKRGQNVTFRCDPISEHNRLYWYRQTLGQGPEFLTYFQNEAQLEKSRLLSDRFSAERPKGSFSTLEIQRTEQGDSAMYLCASSLDGPTDTQYFGPGTRLTVL.

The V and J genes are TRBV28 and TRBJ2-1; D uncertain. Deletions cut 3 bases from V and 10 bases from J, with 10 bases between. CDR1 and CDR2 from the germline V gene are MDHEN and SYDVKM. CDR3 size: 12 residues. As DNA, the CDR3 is TGTGCCAGCAGTTTGGCCCGGGCGGAGCAGTTCTTC. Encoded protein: CASSLARAEQFF.

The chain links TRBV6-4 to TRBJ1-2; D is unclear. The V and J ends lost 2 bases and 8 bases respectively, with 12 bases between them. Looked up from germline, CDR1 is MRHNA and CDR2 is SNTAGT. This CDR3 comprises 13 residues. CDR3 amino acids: CASSDKLGIGYTF. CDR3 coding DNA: TGTGCCAGCAGTGACAAACTGGGGATCGGCTACACCTTC.

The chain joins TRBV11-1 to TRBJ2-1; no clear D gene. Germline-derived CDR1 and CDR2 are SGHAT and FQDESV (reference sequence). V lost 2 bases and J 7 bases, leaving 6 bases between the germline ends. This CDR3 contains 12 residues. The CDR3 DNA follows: TGTGCCAGCAGCTTAAGGATGAATGAGCAGTTCTTC. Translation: CASSLRMNEQFF.

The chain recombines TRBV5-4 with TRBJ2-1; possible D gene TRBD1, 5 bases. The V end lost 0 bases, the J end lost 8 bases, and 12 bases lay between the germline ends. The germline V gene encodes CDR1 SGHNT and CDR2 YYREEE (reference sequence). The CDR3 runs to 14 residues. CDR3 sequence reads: CASSLGGSIDEQFF. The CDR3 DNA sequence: TGTGCCAGCAGCTTGGGGGGCTCTATCGATGAGCAGTTCTTC.

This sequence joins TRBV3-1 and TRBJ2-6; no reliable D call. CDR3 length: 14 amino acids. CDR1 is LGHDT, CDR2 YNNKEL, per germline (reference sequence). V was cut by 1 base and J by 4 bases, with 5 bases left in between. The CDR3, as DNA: TGTGCCAGCAGCCAAGTGTCGGGGGCCAACGTCCTGACTTTC. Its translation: CASSQVSGANVLTF.

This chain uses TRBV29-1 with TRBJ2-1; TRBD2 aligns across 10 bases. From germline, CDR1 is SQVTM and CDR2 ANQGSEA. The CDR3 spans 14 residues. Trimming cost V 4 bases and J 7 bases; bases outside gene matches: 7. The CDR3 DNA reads TGCAGCGTTGGGGGACTAGCGAACGGGAATGAGCAGTTCTTC. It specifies CSVGGLANGNEQFF.

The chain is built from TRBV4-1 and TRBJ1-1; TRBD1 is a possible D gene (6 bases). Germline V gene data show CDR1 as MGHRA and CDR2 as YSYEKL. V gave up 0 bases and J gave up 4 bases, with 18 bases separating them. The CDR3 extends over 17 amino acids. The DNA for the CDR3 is TGCGCCAGCAGCCAAGAAGCCCGATTGGGGGCAGGCACTGAAGCTTTCTTT. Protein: CASSQEARLGAGTEAFF.

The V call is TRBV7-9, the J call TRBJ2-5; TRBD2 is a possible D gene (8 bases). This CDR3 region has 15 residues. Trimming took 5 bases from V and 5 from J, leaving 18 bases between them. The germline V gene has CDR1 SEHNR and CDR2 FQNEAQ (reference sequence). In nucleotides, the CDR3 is TGTGCCAGCAGCCCCCCGGGAGGGGGCTGGGAGACCCAGTACTTC. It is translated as CASSPPGGGWETQYF.

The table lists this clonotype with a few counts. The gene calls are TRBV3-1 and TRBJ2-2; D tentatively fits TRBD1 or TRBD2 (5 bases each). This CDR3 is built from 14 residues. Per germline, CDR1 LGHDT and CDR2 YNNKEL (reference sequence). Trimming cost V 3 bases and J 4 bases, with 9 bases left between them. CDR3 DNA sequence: TGTGCCAGCAGCCATTCAGGGAGCACCGGGGAGCTGTTTTTT. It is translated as CASSHSGSTGELFF.

CDR3 nucleotides: TGCGCCAGCAGCTTGGCCGGGACAGCAGATTATGGCTACACCTTC. This codes for CASSLAGTADYGYTF. The chain combines TRBV5-1 with TRBJ1-2; 7 nucleotides match TRBD1. Per germline, CDR1 SGHRS and CDR2 YFSETQ. The length of the CDR3 is 15 residues. With V trimmed by 0 bases and J by 5 bases, 7 bases remained unmatched.

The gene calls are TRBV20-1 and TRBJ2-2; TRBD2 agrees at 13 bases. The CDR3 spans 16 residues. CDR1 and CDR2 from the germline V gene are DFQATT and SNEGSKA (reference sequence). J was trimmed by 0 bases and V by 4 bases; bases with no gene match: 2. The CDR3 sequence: CSATLAGGPNTGELFF. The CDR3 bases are TGCAGTGCTACACTAGCGGGGGGGCCGAACACCGGGGAGCTGTTTTTT.

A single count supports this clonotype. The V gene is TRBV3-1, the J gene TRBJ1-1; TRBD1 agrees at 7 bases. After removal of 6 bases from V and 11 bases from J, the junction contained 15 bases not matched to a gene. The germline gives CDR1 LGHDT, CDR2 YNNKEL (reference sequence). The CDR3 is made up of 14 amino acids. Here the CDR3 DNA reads TGTGCCAGCAGACTTACAGGGGCCCGGGCTGGCGCTTTCTTT. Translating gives CASRLTGARAGAFF.

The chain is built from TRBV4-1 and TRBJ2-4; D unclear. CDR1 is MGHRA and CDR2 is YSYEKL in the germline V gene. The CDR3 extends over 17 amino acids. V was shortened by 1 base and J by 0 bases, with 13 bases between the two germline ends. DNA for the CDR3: TGCGCCAGCAGCCAAGGGACCAGTTATCTAGCCAAAAACATTCAGTACTTC. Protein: CASSQGTSYLAKNIQYF.

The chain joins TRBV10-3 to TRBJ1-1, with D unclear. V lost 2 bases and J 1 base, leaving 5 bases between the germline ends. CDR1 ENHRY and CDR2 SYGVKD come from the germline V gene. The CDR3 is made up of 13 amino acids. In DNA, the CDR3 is TGTGCCATCAGTGAGGGCAGGAACACTGAAGCTTTCTTT. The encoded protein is CAISEGRNTEAFF.

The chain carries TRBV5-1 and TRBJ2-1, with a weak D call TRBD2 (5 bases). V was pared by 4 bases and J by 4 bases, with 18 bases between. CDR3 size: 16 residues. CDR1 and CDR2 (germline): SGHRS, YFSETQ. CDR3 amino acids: CASSRTARAVYNEQFF. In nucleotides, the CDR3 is TGCGCCAGCAGCCGGACCGCGAGGGCGGTTTACAATGAGCAGTTCTTC.

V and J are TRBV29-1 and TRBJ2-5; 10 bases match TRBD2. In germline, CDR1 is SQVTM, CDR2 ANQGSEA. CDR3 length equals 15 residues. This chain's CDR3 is CSHGGLAGVGETQYF. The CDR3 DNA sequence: TGCAGTCATGGGGGGCTAGCGGGAGTTGGGGAGACCCAGTACTTC.

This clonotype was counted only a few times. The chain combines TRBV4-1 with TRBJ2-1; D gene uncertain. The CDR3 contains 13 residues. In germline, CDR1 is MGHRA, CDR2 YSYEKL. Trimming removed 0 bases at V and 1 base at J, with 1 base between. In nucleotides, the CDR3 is TGCGCCAGCAGCCAAGAATCCTACAATGAGCAGTTCTTC. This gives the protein CASSQESYNEQFF.

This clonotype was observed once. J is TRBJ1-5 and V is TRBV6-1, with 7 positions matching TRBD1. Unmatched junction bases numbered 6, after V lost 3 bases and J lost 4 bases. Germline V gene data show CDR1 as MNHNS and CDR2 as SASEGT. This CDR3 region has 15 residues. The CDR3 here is CASSERQGQNQPQHF. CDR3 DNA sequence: TGTGCCAGCAGTGAGAGACAGGGACAAAATCAGCCCCAGCATTTT.

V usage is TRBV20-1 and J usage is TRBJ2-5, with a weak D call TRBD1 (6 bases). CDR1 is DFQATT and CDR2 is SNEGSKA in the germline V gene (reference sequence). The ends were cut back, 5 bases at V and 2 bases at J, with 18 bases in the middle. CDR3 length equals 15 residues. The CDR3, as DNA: TGCAGTGCTGGAAACAGGGATCGTGTACAAGAGACCCAGTACTTC. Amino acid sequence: CSAGNRDRVQETQYF.

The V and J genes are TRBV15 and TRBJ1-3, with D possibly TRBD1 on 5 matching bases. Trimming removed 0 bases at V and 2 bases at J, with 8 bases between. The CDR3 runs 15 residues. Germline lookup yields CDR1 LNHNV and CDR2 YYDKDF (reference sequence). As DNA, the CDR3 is TGTGCCACCAGCAGAGAACCAGGGCCTGGAAACACCATATATTTT. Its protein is CATSREPGPGNTIYF.

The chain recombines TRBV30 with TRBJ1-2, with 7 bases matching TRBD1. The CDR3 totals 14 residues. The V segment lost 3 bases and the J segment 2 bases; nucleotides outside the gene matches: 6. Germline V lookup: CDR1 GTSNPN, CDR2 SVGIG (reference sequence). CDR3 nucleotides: TGTGCCTGGAGCCATTTGACAGGGAACTATGGCTACACCTTC. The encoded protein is CAWSHLTGNYGYTF. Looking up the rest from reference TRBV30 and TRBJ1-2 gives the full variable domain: SQTIHQWPATLVQPVGSPLSLECTVEGTSNPNLYWYRQAAGRGLQLLFYSVGIGQISSEVPQNLSASRPQDRQFILSSKKLLLSDSGFYLCAWSHLTGNYGYTFGSGTRLTVV.

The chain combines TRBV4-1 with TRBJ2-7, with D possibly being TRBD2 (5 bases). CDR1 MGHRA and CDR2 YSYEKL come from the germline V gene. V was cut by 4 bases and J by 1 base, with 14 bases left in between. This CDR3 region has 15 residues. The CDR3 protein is CASSPGSTGSYEQYF. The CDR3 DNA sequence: TGCGCCAGCAGCCCGGGAAGCACGGGATCCTACGAGCAGTACTTC.

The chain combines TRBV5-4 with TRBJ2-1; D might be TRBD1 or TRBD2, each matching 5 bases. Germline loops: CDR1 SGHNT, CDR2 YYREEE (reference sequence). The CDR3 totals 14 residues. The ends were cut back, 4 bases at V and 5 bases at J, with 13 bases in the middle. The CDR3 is CASSARDRHNEQFF. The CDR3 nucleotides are TGTGCCAGCAGCGCCCGGGACCGCCACAATGAGCAGTTCTTC.